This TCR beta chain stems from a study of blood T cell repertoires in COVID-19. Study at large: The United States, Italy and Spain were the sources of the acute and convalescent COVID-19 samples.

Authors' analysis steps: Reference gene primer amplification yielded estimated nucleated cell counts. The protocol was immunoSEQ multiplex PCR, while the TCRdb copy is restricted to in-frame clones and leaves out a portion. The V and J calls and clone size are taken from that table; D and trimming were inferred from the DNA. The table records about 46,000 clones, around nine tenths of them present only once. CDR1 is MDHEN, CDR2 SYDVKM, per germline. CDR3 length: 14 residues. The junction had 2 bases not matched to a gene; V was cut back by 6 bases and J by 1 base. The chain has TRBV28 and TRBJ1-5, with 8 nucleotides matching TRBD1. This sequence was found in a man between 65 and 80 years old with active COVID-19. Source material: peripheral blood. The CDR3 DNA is TGTGCCAGCAGGAGGACAGGGAGCAATCAGCCCCAGCATTTT. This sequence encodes CASRRTGSNQPQHF.